The 8 T cell receptor beta chains in this list originate from one sample, sequenced in a study of T-cell reconstitution after alpha-beta-depleted transplantation in children. The authors prepared the TCRbeta library with unique molecular identifiers. MiXCR, run by TCRdb on the PCR reads, gives a single entry per CDR3 protein. Of around 210,000 distinct CDR3 sequences listed, approximately 6.3% are singletons. The starting material was PBMCs, obtained before TCRalphabeta/CD19-depleted stem cell transplant. These receptors originate from a boy aged 2 to 10 with acute lymphoblastic leukemia, due to receive a stem cell transplant.

This clonotype was recorded at least ten times. V usage is TRBV4-3 and J usage is TRBJ2-7; no firm D call. Germline V gene data show CDR1 as LGHNA and CDR2 as YSLEER. V was pared by 4 bases and J by 3 bases, with 13 bases between. This CDR3 has 14 residues. The CDR3 nucleotides read TGCGCCAGCAGCCTTTTCGGGTCTTTCTACGAGCAGTACTTC. This gives the protein CASSLFGSFYEQYF.

There are a few counts of this clonotype. V and J are TRBV18 and TRBJ1-2, with D hard to call. Looked up from germline, CDR1 is KGHSH and CDR2 is LQKENI. Trimming took 2 bases from V and 4 from J, leaving 20 bases between them. This CDR3 comprises 17 residues. CDR3: CASSPFKDGGAGYGYTF. In nucleotides, the CDR3 is TGTGCCAGCTCACCATTTAAGGACGGCGGCGCGGGCTATGGCTACACCTTC.

In its sample, this clonotype was seen many times. The chain couples TRBV12-3 or TRBV12-4 to TRBJ2-1; TRBD2 matches at 7 bases. The CDR3 is made up of 15 amino acids. The J segment lost 0 bases and the V segment lost 8 bases, leaving 7 bases of the junction unmatched. The CDR3 DNA sequence: TGTGCCAGCGAGCACCGGGGGGACTCCTACAATGAGCAGTTCTTC. Translation: CASEHRGDSYNEQFF.

Ten or more counts support this clonotype. The chain uses TRBV29-1 and TRBJ1-1; 10 bases match TRBD1. J gave up 4 bases and V 2 bases, and 10 bases lay outside the gene matches. The CDR3 length is 16 residues. Germline lookup yields CDR1 SQVTM and CDR2 ANQGSEA. CDR3 in amino acids: CSVEKGDRGWPTEAFF. The CDR3 nucleotides read TGCAGCGTTGAAAAAGGGGACAGGGGCTGGCCCACTGAAGCTTTCTTT.

In this sample, this clonotype turned up many times. The chain employs TRBV24-1 and TRBJ2-7, with a tentative D call TRBD2 (5 bases). The CDR3 sequence is 16 residues long. CDR1 is KGHDR and CDR2 is SFDVKD in the germline V gene. V lost 4 bases and J 4 bases, leaving 19 bases between the germline ends. The chain's CDR3 is CATSDEGGGGGYEQYF. Written as DNA, the CDR3 is TGTGCCACCAGTGACGAGGGTGGAGGCGGAGGTTACGAGCAGTACTTC.

V is TRBV2 and J is TRBJ2-3; no clear D gene. The length of the CDR3 is 12 residues. V was trimmed by 8 bases and J by 3 bases, leaving 9 bases between them. The germline gives CDR1 SNHLY, CDR2 FYNNEI. The CDR3 is CASEQVTDTQYF. CDR3 nucleotides: TGTGCCAGCGAGCAGGTGACAGATACGCAGTATTTT.

The sample holds many counts of this clonotype. The chain is built from TRBV25-1 and TRBJ2-1; 13 bases match TRBD2. The germline V gene encodes CDR1 MGHDK and CDR2 SYGVNS. With 8 bases clipped from V and 3 bases from J, the junction kept 1 base outside the gene matches. This CDR3 has 14 amino acids. The CDR3 DNA sequence: TGTGCCAGCCGACTAGCGGGGGGCTACAATGAGCAGTTCTTC. Translation gives CASRLAGGYNEQFF.

This clonotype was recorded a few times. The chain joins TRBV3-1 to TRBJ1-2; no clear D gene. Per germline, CDR1 LGHDT and CDR2 YNNKEL (reference sequence). This CDR3 has 13 amino acids. Trimming stripped 2 bases from V and 7 bases from J, with 11 bases between. The CDR3 coding sequence is TGTGCCAGCAGCCAATCCCTCCGGGGTGGCTACACCTTC. It codes for CASSQSLRGGYTF. The complete variable domain, with remaining parts taken from reference TRBV3-1 and TRBJ1-2, reads DTAVSQTPKYLVTQMGNDKSIKCEQNLGHDTMYWYKQDSKKFLKIMFSYNNKELIINETVPNRFSPKSPDKAHLNLHINSLELGDSAVYFCASSQSLRGGYTFGSGTRLTVV.